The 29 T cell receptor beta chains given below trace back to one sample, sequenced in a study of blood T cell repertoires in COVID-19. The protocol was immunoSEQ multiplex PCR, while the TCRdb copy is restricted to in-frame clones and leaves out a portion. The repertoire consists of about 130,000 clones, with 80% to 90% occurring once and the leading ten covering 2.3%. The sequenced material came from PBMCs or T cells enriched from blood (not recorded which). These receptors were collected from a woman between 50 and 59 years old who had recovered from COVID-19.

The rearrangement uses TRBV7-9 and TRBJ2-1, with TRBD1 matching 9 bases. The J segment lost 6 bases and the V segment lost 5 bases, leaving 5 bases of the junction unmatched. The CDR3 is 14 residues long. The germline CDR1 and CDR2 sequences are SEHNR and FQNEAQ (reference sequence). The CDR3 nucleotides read TGTGCCAGCAGCCCACAGGGGGCGCTCAATGAGCAGTTCTTC. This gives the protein CASSPQGALNEQFF.

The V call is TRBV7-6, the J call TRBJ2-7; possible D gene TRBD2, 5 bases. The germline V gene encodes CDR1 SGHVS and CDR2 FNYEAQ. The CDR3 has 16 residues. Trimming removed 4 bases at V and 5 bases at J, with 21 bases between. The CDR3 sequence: CASSYTDGEGPNEQYF. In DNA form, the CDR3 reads TGTGCCAGCAGCTACACCGACGGAGAGGGTCCGAACGAGCAGTACTTC.

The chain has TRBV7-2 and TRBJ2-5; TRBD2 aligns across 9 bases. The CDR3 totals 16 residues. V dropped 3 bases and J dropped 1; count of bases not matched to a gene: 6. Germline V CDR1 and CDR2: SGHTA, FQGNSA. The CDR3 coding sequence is TGTGCCAGCAGCTTTAGGGGTAGCGGGGGCCAAGAGACCCAGTACTTC. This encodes CASSFRGSGGQETQYF.

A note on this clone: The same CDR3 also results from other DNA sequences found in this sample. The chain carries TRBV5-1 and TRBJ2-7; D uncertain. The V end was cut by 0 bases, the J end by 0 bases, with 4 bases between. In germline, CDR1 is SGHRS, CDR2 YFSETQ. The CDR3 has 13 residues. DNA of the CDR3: TGCGCCAGCAGCTTGGACAACTCCTACGAGCAGTACTTC. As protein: CASSLDNSYEQYF.

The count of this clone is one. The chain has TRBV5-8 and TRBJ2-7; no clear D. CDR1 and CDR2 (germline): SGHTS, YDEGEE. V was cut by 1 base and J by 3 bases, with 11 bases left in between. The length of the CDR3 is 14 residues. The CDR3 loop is CASSLFSGDYEQYF. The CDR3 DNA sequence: TGTGCCAGCAGCTTGTTTTCCGGAGACTACGAGCAGTACTTC.

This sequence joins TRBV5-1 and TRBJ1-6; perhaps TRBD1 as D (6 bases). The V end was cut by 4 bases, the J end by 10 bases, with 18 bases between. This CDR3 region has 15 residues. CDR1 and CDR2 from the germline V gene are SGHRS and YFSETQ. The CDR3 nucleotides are TGCGCCAGCAGCCCCCGGGACATGGGTAGCTCACCCCTCCACTTT. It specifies CASSPRDMGSSPLHF.

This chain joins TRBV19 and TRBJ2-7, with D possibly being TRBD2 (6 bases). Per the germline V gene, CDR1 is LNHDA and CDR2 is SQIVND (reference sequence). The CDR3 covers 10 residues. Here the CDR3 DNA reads TGTGCGACCGGGGGCTACGAGCAGTACTTC. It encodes CATGGYEQYF.

DNA of the CDR3: TGTGCCAGCAGCTTACATCCAGGGATGAACACTGAAGCTTTCTTT. Protein: CASSLHPGMNTEAFF. This chain connects TRBV7-2 to TRBJ1-1; a weak D match, TRBD1 (5 bases). The CDR3 sequence is 15 residues long. Trimming took 2 bases from V and 0 from J, leaving 10 bases between them. The germline gives CDR1 SGHTA, CDR2 FQGNSA.

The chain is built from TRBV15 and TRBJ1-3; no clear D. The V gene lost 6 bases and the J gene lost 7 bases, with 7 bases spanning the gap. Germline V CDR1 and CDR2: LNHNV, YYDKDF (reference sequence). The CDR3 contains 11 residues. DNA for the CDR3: TGTGCCACCAGTACCGGGAACACCATATATTTT. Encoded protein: CATSTGNTIYF.

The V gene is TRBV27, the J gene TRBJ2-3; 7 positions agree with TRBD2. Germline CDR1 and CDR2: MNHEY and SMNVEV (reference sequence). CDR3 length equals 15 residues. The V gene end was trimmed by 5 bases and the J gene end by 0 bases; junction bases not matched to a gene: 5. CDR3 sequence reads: CASSPLGGSTDTQYF. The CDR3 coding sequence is TGTGCCAGCAGTCCTCTGGGAGGGAGCACAGATACGCAGTATTTT.

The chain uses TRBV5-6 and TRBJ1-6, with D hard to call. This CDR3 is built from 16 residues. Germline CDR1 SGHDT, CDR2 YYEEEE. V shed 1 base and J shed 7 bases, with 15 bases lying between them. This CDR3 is CASSLLFERANSPLHF. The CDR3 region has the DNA TGTGCCAGCAGCTTGCTATTCGAGAGGGCAAATTCACCCCTCCACTTT.

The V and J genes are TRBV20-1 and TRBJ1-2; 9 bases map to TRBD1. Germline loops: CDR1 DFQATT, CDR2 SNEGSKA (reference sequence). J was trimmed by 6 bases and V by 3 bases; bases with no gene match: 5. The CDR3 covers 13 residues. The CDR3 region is CSASRDRVNGYTF. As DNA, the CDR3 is TGCAGTGCTAGTCGGGACAGGGTGAATGGCTACACCTTC.

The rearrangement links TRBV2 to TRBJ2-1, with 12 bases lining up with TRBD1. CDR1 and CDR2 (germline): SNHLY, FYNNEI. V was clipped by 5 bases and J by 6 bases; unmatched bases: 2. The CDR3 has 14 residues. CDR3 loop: CASSRDRGPNEQFF. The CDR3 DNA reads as TGTGCCAGCAGTCGGGACAGGGGGCCCAATGAGCAGTTCTTC.

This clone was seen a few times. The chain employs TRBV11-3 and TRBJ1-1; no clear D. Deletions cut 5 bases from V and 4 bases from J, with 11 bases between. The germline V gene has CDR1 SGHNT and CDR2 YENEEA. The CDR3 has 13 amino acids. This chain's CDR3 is CASSPREGTEAFF. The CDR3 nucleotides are TGTGCCAGCAGCCCCCGGGAGGGCACTGAAGCTTTCTTT. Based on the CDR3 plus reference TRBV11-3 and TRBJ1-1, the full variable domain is EAGVVQSPRYKIIEKKQPVAFWCNPISGHNTLYWYLQNLGQGPELLIRYENEEAVDDSQLPKDRFSAERLKGVDSTLKIQPAELGDSAVYLCASSPREGTEAFFGQGTRLTVV.

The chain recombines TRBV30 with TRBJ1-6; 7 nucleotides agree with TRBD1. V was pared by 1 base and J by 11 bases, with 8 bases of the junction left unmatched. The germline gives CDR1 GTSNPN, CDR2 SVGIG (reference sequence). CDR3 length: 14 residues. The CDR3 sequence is CAWSAQGGHAPLHF. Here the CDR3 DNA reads TGTGCCTGGAGTGCCCAGGGGGGTCACGCACCCCTCCACTTT.

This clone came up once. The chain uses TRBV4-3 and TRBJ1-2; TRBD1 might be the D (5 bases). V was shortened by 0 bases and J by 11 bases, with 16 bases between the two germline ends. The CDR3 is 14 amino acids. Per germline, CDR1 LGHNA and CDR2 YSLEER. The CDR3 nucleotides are TGCGCCAGCAGCCAAGACGGTATAGGACAAAGGTACACCTTC. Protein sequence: CASSQDGIGQRYTF.

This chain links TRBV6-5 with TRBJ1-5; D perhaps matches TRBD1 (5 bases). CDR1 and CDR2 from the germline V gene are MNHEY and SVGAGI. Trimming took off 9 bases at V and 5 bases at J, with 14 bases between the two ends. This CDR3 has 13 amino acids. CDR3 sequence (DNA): TGTGCCAGTAGCACAGGTCTGGATCAGCCCCAGCATTTT. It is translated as CASSTGLDQPQHF.

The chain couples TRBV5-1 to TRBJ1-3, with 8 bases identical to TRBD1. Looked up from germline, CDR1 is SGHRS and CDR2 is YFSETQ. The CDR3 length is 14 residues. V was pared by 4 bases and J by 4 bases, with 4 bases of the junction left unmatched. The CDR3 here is CASSGQGTGNTIYF. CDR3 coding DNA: TGCGCCAGCAGCGGACAGGGTACAGGAAACACCATATATTTT.

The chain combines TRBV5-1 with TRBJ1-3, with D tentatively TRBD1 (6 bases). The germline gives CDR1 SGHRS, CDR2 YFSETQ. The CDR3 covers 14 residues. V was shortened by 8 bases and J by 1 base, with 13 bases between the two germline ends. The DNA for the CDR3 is TGCGCCAGTGGACAGACCGATTCTGGAAACACCATATATTTT. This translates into CASGQTDSGNTIYF.

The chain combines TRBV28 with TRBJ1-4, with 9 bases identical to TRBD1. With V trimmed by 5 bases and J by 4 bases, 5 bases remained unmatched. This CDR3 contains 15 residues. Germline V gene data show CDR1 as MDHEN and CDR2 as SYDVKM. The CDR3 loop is CASSADRGINEKLFF. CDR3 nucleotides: TGTGCCAGCAGTGCCGACAGGGGGATTAATGAAAAACTGTTTTTT.

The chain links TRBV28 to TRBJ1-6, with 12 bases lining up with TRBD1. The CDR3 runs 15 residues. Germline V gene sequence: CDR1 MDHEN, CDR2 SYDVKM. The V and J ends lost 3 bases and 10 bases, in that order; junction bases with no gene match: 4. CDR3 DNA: TGTGCCAGCAGTTTGGGACAGGGGGCAAGATCACCCCTCCACTTT. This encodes CASSLGQGARSPLHF.

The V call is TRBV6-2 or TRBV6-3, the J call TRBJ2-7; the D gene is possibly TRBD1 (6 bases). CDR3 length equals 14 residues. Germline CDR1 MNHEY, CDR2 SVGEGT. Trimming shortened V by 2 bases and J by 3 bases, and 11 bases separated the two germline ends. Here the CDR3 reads CASSYRGGLYEQYF. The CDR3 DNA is TGTGCCAGCAGTTACCGTGGGGGCCTCTACGAGCAGTACTTC.

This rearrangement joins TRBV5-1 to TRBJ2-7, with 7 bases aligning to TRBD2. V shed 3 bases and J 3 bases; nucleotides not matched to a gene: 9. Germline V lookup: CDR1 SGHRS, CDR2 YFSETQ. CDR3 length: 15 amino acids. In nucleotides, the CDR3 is TGCGCCAGCAGCTCGTCTGTCGGCGGGGGCTACGAGCAGTACTTC. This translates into CASSSSVGGGYEQYF.

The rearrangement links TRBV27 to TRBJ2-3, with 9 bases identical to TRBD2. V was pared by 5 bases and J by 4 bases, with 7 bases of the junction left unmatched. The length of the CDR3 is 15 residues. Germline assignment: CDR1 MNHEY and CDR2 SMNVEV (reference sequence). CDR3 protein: CASSRGLATPDTQYF. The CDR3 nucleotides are TGTGCCAGCAGTCGCGGACTAGCGACGCCAGATACGCAGTATTTT.

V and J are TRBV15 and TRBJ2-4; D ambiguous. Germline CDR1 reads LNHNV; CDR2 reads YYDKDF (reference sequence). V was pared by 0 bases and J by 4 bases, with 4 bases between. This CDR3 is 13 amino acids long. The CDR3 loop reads CATSRDPKNIQYF. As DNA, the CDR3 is TGTGCCACCAGCAGAGACCCTAAAAACATTCAGTACTTC.

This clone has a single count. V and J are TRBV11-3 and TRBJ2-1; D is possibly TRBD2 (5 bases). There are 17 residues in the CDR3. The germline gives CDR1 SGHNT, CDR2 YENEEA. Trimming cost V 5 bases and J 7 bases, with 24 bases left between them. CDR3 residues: CASSQPSRALRPNEQFF. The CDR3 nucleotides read TGTGCCAGCAGCCAGCCCTCGCGGGCACTTCGACCGAATGAGCAGTTCTTC.

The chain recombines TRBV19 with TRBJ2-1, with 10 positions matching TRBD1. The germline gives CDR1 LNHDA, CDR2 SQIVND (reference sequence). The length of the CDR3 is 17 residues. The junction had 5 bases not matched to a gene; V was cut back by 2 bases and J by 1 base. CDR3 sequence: CASSILSGQGSYNEQFF. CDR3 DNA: TGTGCCAGTAGTATATTATCGGGACAGGGGTCCTACAATGAGCAGTTCTTC.

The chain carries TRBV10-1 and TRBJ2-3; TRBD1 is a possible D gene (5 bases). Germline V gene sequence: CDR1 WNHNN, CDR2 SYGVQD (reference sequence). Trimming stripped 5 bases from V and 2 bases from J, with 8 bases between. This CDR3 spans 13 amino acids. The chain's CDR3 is CASSRQNTDTQYF. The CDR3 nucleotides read TGCGCCAGCAGTAGACAGAACACAGATACGCAGTATTTT.

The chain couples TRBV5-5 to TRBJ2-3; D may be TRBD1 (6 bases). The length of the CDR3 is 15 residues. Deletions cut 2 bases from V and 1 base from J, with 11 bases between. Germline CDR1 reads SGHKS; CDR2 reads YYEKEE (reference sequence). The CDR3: CASSFNRVGTDTQYF. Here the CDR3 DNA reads TGTGCCAGCAGCTTCAACAGGGTGGGCACAGATACGCAGTATTTT. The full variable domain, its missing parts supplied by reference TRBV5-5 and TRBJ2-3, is DAGVTQSPTHLIKTRGQQVTLRCSPISGHKSVSWYQQVLGQGPQFIFQYYEKEERGRGNFPDRFSARQFPNYSSELNVNALLLGDSALYLCASSFNRVGTDTQYFGPGTRLTVL.